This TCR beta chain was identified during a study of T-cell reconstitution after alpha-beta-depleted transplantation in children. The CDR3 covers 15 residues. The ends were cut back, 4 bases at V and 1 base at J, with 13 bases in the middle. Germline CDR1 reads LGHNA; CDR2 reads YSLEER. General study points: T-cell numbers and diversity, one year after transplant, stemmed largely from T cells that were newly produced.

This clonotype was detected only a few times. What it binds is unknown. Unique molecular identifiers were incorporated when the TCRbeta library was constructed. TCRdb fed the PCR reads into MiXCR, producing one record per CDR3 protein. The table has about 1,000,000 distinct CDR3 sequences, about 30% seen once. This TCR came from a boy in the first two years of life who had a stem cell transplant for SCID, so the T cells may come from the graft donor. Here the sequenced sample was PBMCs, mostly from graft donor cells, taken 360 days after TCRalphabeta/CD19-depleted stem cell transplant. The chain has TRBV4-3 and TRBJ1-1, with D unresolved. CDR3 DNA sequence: TGCGCCAGCAGCCCTCAGTCCCCCGGGAACACTGAAGCTTTCTTT. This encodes CASSPQSPGNTEAFF.